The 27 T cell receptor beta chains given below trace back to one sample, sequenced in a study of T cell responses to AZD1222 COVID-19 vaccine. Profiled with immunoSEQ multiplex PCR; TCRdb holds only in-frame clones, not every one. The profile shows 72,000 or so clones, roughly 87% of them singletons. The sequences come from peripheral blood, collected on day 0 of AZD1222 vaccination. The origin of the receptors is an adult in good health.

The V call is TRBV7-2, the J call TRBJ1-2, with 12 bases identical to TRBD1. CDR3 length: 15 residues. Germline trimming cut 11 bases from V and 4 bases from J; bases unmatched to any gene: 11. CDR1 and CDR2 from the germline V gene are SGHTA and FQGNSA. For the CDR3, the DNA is TGTGCCCAATCGACCGGGACAGGGGGCGGCTATGGCTACACCTTC. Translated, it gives CAQSTGTGGGYGYTF. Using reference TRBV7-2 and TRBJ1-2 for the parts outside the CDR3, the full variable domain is GAGVSQSPSNKVTEKGKDVELRCDPISGHTALYWYRQSLGQGLEFLIYFQGNSAPDKSGLPSDRFSAERTGGSVSTLTIQRTQQEDSAVYLCAQSTGTGGGYGYTFGSGTRLTVV.

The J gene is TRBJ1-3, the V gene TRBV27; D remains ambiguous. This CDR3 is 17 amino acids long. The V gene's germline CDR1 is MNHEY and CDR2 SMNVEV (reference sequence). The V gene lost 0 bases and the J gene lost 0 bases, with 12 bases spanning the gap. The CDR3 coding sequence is TGTGCCAGCAGTTTATCTCCCCCAGGCAGCTCTGGAAACACCATATATTTT. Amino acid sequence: CASSLSPPGSSGNTIYF.

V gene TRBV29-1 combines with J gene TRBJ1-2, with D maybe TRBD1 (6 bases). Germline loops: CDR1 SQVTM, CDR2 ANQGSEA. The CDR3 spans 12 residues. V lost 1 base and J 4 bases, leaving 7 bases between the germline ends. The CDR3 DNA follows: TGCAGCGTTGAAGGGACAGCCTATGGCTACACCTTC. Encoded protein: CSVEGTAYGYTF.

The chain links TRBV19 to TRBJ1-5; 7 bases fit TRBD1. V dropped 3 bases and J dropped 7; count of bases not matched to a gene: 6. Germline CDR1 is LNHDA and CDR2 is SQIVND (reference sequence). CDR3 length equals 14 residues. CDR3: CASSITGDRQPQHF. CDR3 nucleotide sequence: TGTGCCAGTAGTATCACAGGGGATCGACAGCCCCAGCATTTT.

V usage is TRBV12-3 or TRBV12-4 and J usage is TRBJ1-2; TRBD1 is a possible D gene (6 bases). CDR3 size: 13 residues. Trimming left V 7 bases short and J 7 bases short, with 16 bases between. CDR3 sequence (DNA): TGTGCCAGCAATAAAGGGGGGGCAGGTGGCTACACCTTC. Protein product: CASNKGGAGGYTF.

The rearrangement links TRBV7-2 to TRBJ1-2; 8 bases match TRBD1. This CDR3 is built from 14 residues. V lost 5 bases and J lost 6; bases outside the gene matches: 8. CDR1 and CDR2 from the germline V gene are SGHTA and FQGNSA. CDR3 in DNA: TGTGCCAGCAGCAAAGGCCAGGGGGCGGATGGCTACACCTTC. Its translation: CASSKGQGADGYTF.

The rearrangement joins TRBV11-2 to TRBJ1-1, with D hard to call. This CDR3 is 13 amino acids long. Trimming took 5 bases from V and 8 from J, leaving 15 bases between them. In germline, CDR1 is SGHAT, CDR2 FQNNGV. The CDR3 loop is CASSLSGAAEAFF. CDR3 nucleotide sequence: TGTGCCAGCAGCCTCAGCGGCGCGGCCGAAGCTTTCTTT.

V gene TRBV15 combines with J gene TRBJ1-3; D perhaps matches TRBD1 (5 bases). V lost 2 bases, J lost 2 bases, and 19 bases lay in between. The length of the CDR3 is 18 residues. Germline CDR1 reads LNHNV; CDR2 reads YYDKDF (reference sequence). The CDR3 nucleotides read TGTGCCACCAGCAGATCGCCTTGGGGGAGAGAGGCTGGAAACACCATATATTTT. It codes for CATSRSPWGREAGNTIYF. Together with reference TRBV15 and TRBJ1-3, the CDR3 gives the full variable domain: DAMVIQNPRYQVTQFGKPVTLSCSQTLNHNVMYWYQQKSSQAPKLLFHYYDKDFNNEADTPDNFQSRRPNTSFCFLDIRSPGLGDTAMYLCATSRSPWGREAGNTIYFGEGSWLTVV.

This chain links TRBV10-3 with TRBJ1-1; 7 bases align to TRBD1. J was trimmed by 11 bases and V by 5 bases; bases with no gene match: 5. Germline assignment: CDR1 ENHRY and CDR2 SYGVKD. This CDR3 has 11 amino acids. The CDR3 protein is CAISKGARAFF. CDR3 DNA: TGTGCCATCAGTAAGGGGGCACGCGCTTTCTTT.

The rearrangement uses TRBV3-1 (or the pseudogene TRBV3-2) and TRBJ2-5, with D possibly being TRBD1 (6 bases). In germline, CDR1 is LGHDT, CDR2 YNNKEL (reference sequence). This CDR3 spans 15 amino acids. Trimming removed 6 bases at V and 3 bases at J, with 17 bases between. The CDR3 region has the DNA TGTGCCAGCAGGTCCGGCAGGGGTGGGGAAGAGACCCAGTACTTC. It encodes CASRSGRGGEETQYF.

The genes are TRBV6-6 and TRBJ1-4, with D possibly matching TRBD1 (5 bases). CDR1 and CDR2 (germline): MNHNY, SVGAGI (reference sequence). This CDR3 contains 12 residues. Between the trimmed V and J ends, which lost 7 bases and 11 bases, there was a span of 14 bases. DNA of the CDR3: TGTGCCAGCAATTATTTGGGGGAGAAACTGTTTTTT. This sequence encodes CASNYLGEKLFF.

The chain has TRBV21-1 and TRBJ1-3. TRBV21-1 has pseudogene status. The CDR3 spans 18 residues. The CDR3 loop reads CASSKCKGPSDSGNTIYF. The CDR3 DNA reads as TGTGCCAGCAGCAAATGCAAGGGCCCGTCCGACTCTGGAAACACCATATATTTT.

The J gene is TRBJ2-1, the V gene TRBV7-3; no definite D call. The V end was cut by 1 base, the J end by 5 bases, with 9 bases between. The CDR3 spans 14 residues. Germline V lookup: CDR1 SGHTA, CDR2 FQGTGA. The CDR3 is CASSLNRVNNEQFF. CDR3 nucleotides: TGTGCCAGCAGCTTAAATCGTGTCAACAATGAGCAGTTCTTC.

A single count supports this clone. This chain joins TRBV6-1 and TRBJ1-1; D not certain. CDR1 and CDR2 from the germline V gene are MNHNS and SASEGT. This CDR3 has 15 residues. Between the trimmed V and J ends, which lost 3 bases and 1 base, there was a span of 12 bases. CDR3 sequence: CASSDPRTANTEAFF. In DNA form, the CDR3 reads TGTGCCAGCAGTGATCCCCGGACGGCGAACACTGAAGCTTTCTTT.

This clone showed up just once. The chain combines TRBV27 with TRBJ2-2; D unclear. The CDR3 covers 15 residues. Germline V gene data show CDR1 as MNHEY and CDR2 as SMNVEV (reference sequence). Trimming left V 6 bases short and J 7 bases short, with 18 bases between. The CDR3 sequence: CASSKIISIGGELFF. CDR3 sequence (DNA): TGTGCCAGCAGCAAAATTATTAGTATCGGCGGGGAGCTGTTTTTT.

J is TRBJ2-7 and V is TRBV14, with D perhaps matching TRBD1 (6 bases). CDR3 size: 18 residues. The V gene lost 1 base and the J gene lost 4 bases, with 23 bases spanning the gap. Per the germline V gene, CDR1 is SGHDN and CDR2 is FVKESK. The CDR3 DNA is TGTGCCAGCAGCCAAGCTTCCTACAGGGTTTATGCTCCTTACGAGCAGTACTTC. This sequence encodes CASSQASYRVYAPYEQYF.

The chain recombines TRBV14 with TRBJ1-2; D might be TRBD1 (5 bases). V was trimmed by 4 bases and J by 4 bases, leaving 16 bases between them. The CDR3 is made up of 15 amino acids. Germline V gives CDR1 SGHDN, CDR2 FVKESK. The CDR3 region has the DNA TGTGCCAGCAGCCTTGTTTCAGGGCCTTCCTATGGCTACACCTTC. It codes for CASSLVSGPSYGYTF.

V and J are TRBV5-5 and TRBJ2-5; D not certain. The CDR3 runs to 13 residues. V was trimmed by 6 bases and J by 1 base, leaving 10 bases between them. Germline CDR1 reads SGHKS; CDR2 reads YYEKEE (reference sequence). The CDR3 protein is CASNEGLQETQYF. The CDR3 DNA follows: TGTGCCAGCAACGAAGGTCTCCAAGAGACCCAGTACTTC.

The CDR3 loop is CASSPGGYTGELFF. The DNA of the CDR3 is TGTGCCAGCAGCCCGGGGGGATACACCGGGGAGCTGTTTTTT. The chain uses TRBV3-1 (or the pseudogene TRBV3-2) and TRBJ2-2, with 7 bases lining up with TRBD2. Germline V gene data show CDR1 as LGHDT and CDR2 as YNNKEL (reference sequence). The J segment lost 3 bases and the V segment lost 4 bases, leaving 2 bases of the junction unmatched. The CDR3 covers 14 residues.

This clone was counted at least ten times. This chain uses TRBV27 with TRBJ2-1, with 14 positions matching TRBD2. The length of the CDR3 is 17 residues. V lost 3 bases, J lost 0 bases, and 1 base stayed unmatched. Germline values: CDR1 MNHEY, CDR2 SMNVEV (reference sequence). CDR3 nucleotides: TGTGCCAGCAGTTTTGGGACTAGCGGGAGCTCCTACAATGAGCAGTTCTTC. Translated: CASSFGTSGSSYNEQFF.

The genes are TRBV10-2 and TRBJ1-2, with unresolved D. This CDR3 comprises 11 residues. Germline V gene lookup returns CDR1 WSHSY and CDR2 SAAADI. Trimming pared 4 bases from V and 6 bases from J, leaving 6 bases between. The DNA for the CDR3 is TGCGCCAGCAGTGGGAGTAATGGCTACACCTTC. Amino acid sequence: CASSGSNGYTF.

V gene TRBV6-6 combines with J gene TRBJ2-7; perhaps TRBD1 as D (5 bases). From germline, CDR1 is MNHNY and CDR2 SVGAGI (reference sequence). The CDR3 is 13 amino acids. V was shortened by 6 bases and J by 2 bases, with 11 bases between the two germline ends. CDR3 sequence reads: CASSLVQAYEQYF. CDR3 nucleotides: TGTGCCAGCAGCCTCGTACAGGCCTACGAGCAGTACTTC.

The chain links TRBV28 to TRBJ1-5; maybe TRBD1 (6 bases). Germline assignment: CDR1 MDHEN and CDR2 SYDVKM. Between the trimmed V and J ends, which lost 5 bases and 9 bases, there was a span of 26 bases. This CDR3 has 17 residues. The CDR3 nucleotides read TGTGCCAGCAGTCCTACCGTTGGGGGGCCCAAGGGGTCGCCCCAGCATTTT. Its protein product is CASSPTVGGPKGSPQHF.

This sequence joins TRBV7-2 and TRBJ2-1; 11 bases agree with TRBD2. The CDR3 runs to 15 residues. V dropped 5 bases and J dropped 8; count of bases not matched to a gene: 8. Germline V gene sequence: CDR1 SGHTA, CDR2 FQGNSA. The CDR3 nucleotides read TGTGCCAGCAGCGTGGGACTAGCGGTTCGTTATGAGCAGTTCTTC. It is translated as CASSVGLAVRYEQFF.

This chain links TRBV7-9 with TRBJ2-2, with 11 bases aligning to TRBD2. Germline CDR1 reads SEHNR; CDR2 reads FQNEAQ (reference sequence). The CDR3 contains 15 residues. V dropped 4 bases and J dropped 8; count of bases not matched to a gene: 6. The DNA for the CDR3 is TGTGCCAGCAGCTCCCTAGCGGGAGGTATGGGGGAGCTGTTTTTT. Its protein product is CASSSLAGGMGELFF.

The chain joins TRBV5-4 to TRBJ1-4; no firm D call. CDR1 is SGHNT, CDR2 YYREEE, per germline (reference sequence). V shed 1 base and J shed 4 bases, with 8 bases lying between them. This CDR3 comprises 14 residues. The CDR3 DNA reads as TGTGCCAGCAGCTTGAAGACGGGTAATGAAAAACTGTTTTTT. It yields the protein CASSLKTGNEKLFF.

The CDR3 loop reads CASSSKKSGGYSSYNSPLHF. The CDR3 nucleotides read TGTGCCAGCAGCTCAAAAAAGAGTGGGGGCTACAGCTCCTATAATTCACCCCTCCACTTT. The chain carries TRBV4-2 and TRBJ1-6, with a weak D call TRBD1 (6 bases). The V end lost 5 bases, the J end lost 0 bases, and 23 bases lay between the germline ends. Germline CDR1 and CDR2: LGHNA and YNFKEQ. This CDR3 region has 20 residues.